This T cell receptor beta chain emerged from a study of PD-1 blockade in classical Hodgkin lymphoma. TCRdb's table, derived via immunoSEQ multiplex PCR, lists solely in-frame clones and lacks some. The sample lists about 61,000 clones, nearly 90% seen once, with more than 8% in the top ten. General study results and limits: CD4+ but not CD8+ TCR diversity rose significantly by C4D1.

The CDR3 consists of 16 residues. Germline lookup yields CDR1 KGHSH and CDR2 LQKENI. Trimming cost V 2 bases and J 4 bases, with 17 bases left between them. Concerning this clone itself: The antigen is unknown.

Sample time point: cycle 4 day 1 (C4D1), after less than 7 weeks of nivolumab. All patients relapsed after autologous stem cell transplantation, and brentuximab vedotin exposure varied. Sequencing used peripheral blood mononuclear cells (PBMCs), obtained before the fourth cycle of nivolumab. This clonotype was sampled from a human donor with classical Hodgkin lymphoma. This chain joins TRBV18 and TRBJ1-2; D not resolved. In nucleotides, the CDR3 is TGTGCCAGCTCACCATATACCCCCGCCCAAAGCTATGGCTACACCTTC. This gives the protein CASSPYTPAQSYGYTF.